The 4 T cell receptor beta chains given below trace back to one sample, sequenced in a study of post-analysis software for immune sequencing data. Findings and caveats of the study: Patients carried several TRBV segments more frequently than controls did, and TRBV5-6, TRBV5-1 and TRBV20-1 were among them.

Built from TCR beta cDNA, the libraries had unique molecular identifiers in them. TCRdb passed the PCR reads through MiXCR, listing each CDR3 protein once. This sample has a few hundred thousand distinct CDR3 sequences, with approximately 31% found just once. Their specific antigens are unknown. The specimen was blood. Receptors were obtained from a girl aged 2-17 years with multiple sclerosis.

CDR3 residues: CASSDPDSTSGSPDEQFF. DNA for the CDR3: TGTGCCAGCAGTGACCCCGATTCGACTAGCGGGAGCCCGGATGAGCAGTTCTTC. The chain has TRBV2 and TRBJ2-1; TRBD2 aligns across 12 bases. With V trimmed by 3 bases and J by 8 bases, 14 bases remained unmatched. This CDR3 region has 18 residues. The germline V gene encodes CDR1 SNHLY and CDR2 FYNNEI.

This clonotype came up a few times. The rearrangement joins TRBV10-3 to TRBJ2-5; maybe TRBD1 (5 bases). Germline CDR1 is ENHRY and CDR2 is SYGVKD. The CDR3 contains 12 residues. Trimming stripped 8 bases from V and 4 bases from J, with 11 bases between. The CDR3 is CAIGAQRETQYF. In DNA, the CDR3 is TGTGCCATCGGGGCCCAGCGAGAGACCCAGTACTTC.

The CDR3 coding sequence is TGCAGTGCTCCAATAGCGGGGGGGCCCAAGGATGAGCAGTTCTTC. It yields the protein CSAPIAGGPKDEQFF. The chain combines TRBV20-1 with TRBJ2-1; the match to TRBD2 covers 11 bases. Germline-derived CDR1 and CDR2 are DFQATT and SNEGSKA (reference sequence). J was trimmed by 8 bases and V by 5 bases; bases with no gene match: 11. This CDR3 comprises 15 residues.

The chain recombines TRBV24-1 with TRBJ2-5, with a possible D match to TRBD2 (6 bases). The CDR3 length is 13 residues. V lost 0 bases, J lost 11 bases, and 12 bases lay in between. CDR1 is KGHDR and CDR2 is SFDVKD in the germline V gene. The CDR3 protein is CATSDLFGGEQYF. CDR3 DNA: TGTGCCACCAGTGATTTGTTCGGAGGGGAGCAGTACTTC.